This T cell receptor (beta chain) appears in the sequencing data of a study of technical replicates of blood from a handful of donors. J was trimmed by 0 bases and V by 3 bases; bases with no gene match: 2. This CDR3 has 15 amino acids. Per germline, CDR1 SEHNR and CDR2 FQNEAQ (reference sequence). Clones were sequenced by immunoSEQ multiplex PCR, and TCRdb holds only the in-frame ones, with some missing. This table has around 50,000 clones, roughly 94% appearing once. The rearrangement joins TRBV7-9 to TRBJ2-1; 7 nucleotides line up with TRBD2. The sample taken for sequencing was T cells isolated from PBMCs. The sequence derives from a human donor in good health. The CDR3 sequence is CASSFASGSYNEQFF. Here the CDR3 DNA reads TGTGCCAGCAGCTTCGCTAGCGGCTCCTACAATGAGCAGTTCTTC.